Below, 24 T cell receptor beta chains from the same sample are listed, as sequenced in a study of cytomegalovirus exposure and HLA in healthy donors. Clones were read by immunoSEQ multiplex PCR, and TCRdb kept only the in-frame ones, dropping some. The data hold hundreds of thousands of clones, with 80% to 95% observed a single time. Sequenced input: PBMCs. The receptors shown here come from a young woman in good health and CMV-seronegative.

The rearrangement uses TRBV27 and TRBJ2-1; TRBD2 might be the D (5 bases). V was trimmed by 0 bases and J by 0 bases, leaving 12 bases between them. Looked up from germline, CDR1 is MNHEY and CDR2 is SMNVEV (reference sequence). The CDR3 runs 17 residues. CDR3 in amino acids: CASSLSLALSSYNEQFF. For the CDR3, the DNA is TGTGCCAGCAGTTTATCGTTAGCGCTGAGCTCCTACAATGAGCAGTTCTTC.

The CDR3 sequence is CASSTPGSVVTDTQYF. CDR3 bases: TGTGCCAGCAGTACTCCTGGGAGTGTAGTCACAGATACGCAGTATTTT. V is TRBV28 and J is TRBJ2-3, with D maybe TRBD2 (5 bases). CDR1 and CDR2 from the germline V gene are MDHEN and SYDVKM. There are 16 residues in the CDR3. The V end was cut by 5 bases, the J end by 2 bases, with 17 bases between.

The CDR3 sequence is CASSRSATAYEQYF. CDR3 sequence (DNA): TGCGCCAGCAGTCGTTCAGCGACTGCCTACGAGCAGTACTTC. The V call is TRBV4-3, the J call TRBJ2-7; D unclear. V shed 6 bases and J shed 2 bases, with 14 bases lying between them. This CDR3 contains 14 residues. CDR1 and CDR2 from the germline V gene are LGHNA and YSLEER.

Comments on this clone: The junction departs from the called germline gene at one end, perhaps through a read error. This chain links TRBV18 with TRBJ2-3; no definite D call. Germline V gives CDR1 KGHSH, CDR2 LQKENI. The CDR3 sequence is 14 residues long. The CDR3 sequence: CASLPGDVWDTQYF. For the CDR3, the DNA is TGTGCCAGCTTACCAGGTGACGTTTGGGATACGCAGTATTTT. Full variable domain (remainder filled in from reference TRBV18 and TRBJ2-3): NAGVMQNPRHLVRRRGQEARLRCSPMKGHSHVYWYRQLPEEGLKFMVYLQKENIIDESGMPKERFSAEFPKEGPSILRIQQVVRGDSAAYFCASLPGDVWDTQYFGPGTRLTVL.

The V gene is TRBV6-6, the J gene TRBJ1-4; D call uncertain. The ends were cut back, 6 bases at V and 0 bases at J, with 8 bases in the middle. Per the germline V gene, CDR1 is MNHNY and CDR2 is SVGAGI (reference sequence). This CDR3 contains 14 residues. CDR3 in DNA: TGTGCCAGCAGGTCAGCAGCAACTAATGAAAAACTGTTTTTT. Its protein is CASRSAATNEKLFF.

The chain recombines TRBV6-1 with TRBJ2-7; D call uncertain. The length of the CDR3 is 10 residues. Between the trimmed V and J ends, which lost 8 bases and 2 bases, there was a span of 4 bases. Germline V gene sequence: CDR1 MNHNS, CDR2 SASEGT. The CDR3 region is CASGAYEQYF. The CDR3 bases are TGTGCCAGCGGGGCCTACGAGCAGTACTTC.

CDR3 protein: CAWSPLAGGEQFF. The CDR3 region has the DNA TGTGCCTGGAGCCCCCTCGCGGGCGGTGAGCAGTTCTTC. This chain links TRBV30 with TRBJ2-1, with D possibly being TRBD2 (5 bases). CDR3 length: 13 residues. Germline V gene sequence: CDR1 GTSNPN, CDR2 SVGIG (reference sequence). Deletions cut 3 bases from V and 9 bases from J, with 15 bases between. Drawing the rest from reference TRBV30 and TRBJ2-1, the complete variable domain is SQTIHQWPATLVQPVGSPLSLECTVEGTSNPNLYWYRQAAGRGLQLLFYSVGIGQISSEVPQNLSASRPQDRQFILSSKKLLLSDSGFYLCAWSPLAGGEQFFGPGTRLTVL.

This rearrangement joins TRBV28 to TRBJ2-1; D unresolved. This CDR3 has 17 residues. V lost 3 bases and J lost 0, with 15 bases in between. Germline values: CDR1 MDHEN, CDR2 SYDVKM. CDR3 residues: CASSLGGRPSSYNEQFF. CDR3 nucleotide sequence: TGTGCCAGCAGTTTGGGCGGCAGGCCCAGCTCCTACAATGAGCAGTTCTTC.

J is TRBJ1-5 and V is TRBV7-2; D not resolved. The V and J ends lost 2 bases and 4 bases respectively, with 9 bases between them. Germline CDR1 reads SGHTA; CDR2 reads FQGNSA. This CDR3 comprises 14 residues. CDR3 loop: CASSLKVQNQPQHF. The CDR3 DNA follows: TGTGCCAGCAGCTTAAAGGTCCAGAATCAGCCCCAGCATTTT.

This chain connects TRBV7-2 to TRBJ2-7; 9 bases line up with TRBD1. V gave up 5 bases and J gave up 2 bases; unmatched junction bases: 4. CDR3 length: 14 residues. Looked up from germline, CDR1 is SGHTA and CDR2 is FQGNSA. The CDR3 reads CASSTGTGPYEQYF. The CDR3 bases are TGTGCCAGCAGCACAGGGACAGGGCCCTACGAGCAGTACTTC.

The chain carries TRBV18 and TRBJ1-5, with 7 bases fitting TRBD1. V gave up 2 bases and J gave up 3 bases; unmatched junction bases: 4. This CDR3 comprises 15 residues. Germline loops: CDR1 KGHSH, CDR2 LQKENI. The CDR3, as DNA: TGTGCCAGCTCACCAAGACAGGGTAACAATCAGCCCCAGCATTTT. Its protein is CASSPRQGNNQPQHF.

This clone was detected only once. V gene TRBV27 combines with J gene TRBJ2-1; D might be TRBD2 (5 bases). With 5 bases removed from V and 5 bases from J, the gap between germline ends came to 13 bases. The CDR3 consists of 14 residues. In germline, CDR1 is MNHEY, CDR2 SMNVEV (reference sequence). CDR3 sequence reads: CASSVGLLHNEQFF. The CDR3 coding sequence is TGTGCCAGCAGTGTAGGACTCCTCCACAATGAGCAGTTCTTC.

This clone was observed once. The rearrangement links TRBV7-6 to TRBJ2-2; 9 bases are a match to TRBD2. This CDR3 has 18 amino acids. V dropped 2 bases and J dropped 1; count of bases not matched to a gene: 8. Looked up from germline, CDR1 is SGHVS and CDR2 is FNYEAQ. CDR3 nucleotide sequence: TGTGCCAGCAGCTTAACGATGCTAGCGGGGATGAACACCGGGGAGCTGTTTTTT. Its translation: CASSLTMLAGMNTGELFF.

This sequence joins TRBV7-9 and TRBJ2-1, with TRBD2 matching over 7 bases. The CDR3 runs 13 residues. Looked up from germline, CDR1 is SEHNR and CDR2 is FQNEAQ (reference sequence). Trimming at V came to 0 bases and at J to 13 bases, leaving 6 bases not matched to a gene. The CDR3 nucleotides are TGTGCCAGCAGCTTAGCGGGGACTATCCTCCAGTTCTTC. This codes for CASSLAGTILQFF. The full variable domain, completed using reference TRBV7-9 and TRBJ2-1, is DTGVSQNPRHKITKRGQNVTFRCDPISEHNRLYWYRQTLGQGPEFLTYFQNEAQLEKSRLLSDRFSAERPKGSFSTLEIQRTEQGDSAMYLCASSLAGTILQFFGPGTRLTVL.

The chain uses TRBV19 and TRBJ2-7; D might be TRBD1 (5 bases). The CDR3 covers 16 residues. Germline V gene lookup returns CDR1 LNHDA and CDR2 SQIVND (reference sequence). V gave up 3 bases and J gave up 9 bases, with 24 bases separating them. The DNA for the CDR3 is TGTGCCAGTAGTATCCGACAGACTCCATCTCCTACGAGGCAGTACTTC. Translated: CASSIRQTPSPTRQYF.

As to this clone: This sample includes further DNA sequences coding for the same CDR3. The genes are TRBV4-1 and TRBJ2-7; 7 bases fit TRBD2. The length of the CDR3 is 15 residues. CDR1 is MGHRA, CDR2 YSYEKL, per germline. The junction had 7 bases not matched to a gene; V was cut back by 1 base and J by 4 bases. CDR3 sequence: CASSQGAGVGYEQYF. CDR3 sequence (DNA): TGCGCCAGCAGCCAAGGGGCGGGAGTTGGTTACGAGCAGTACTTC.

V and J are TRBV15 and TRBJ2-2; no reliable D call. V lost 4 bases and J 7 bases, leaving 4 bases between the germline ends. This CDR3 has 11 amino acids. The germline V gene encodes CDR1 LNHNV and CDR2 YYDKDF (reference sequence). The CDR3 bases are TGTGCCACCAGCAAAGGCGGGGAGCTGTTTTTT. This sequence encodes CATSKGGELFF.

This clone was detected a few times. The gene calls are TRBV28 and TRBJ2-5; possibly TRBD2 for D (6 bases). Looked up from germline, CDR1 is MDHEN and CDR2 is SYDVKM. Trimming took off 6 bases at V and 3 bases at J, with 17 bases between the two ends. The CDR3 extends over 15 amino acids. CDR3 in amino acids: CASSQTRREKETQYF. CDR3 bases: TGTGCCAGCAGCCAGACTAGGAGAGAGAAAGAGACCCAGTACTTC.

CDR3 residues: CASNRDVAEQYF. DNA for the CDR3: TGTGCCAGCAACCGAGACGTTGCCGAGCAGTACTTC. The chain recombines TRBV28 with TRBJ2-7; D gene ambiguous. The germline CDR1 and CDR2 sequences are MDHEN and SYDVKM. Trimming stripped 7 bases from V and 6 bases from J, with 13 bases between. The CDR3 totals 12 residues.

With regard to this clone: Within the sample, other DNA sequences also encode this same CDR3. The chain couples TRBV9 to TRBJ2-7; TRBD1 matches 7 bases. The CDR3 length is 14 residues. J gave up 0 bases and V 0 bases, and 0 bases lay outside the gene matches. Germline CDR1 reads SGDLS; CDR2 reads YYNGEE. The CDR3 DNA reads as TGTGCCAGCAGCGTAGGGGACAGCTCCTACGAGCAGTACTTC. Translation gives CASSVGDSSYEQYF.

The chain couples TRBV9 to TRBJ2-7; D unclear. The ends were cut back, 3 bases at V and 3 bases at J, with 10 bases in the middle. Per the germline V gene, CDR1 is SGDLS and CDR2 is YYNGEE. This CDR3 has 13 amino acids. This CDR3 reads CASSAPRSYEQYF. The CDR3 DNA sequence: TGTGCCAGCAGCGCCCCTAGGAGCTACGAGCAGTACTTC.

In its sample, this clone was seen once. The rearrangement uses TRBV28 and TRBJ2-7, with D possibly TRBD2 on 5 matching bases. Trimming removed 6 bases at V and 2 bases at J, with 20 bases between. Germline V gene data show CDR1 as MDHEN and CDR2 as SYDVKM. This CDR3 spans 16 amino acids. This chain's CDR3 is CASRSGAEPRPYEQYF. Written as DNA, the CDR3 is TGTGCCAGCAGAAGCGGCGCCGAGCCCCGTCCCTACGAGCAGTACTTC. The full variable domain, completed using reference TRBV28 and TRBJ2-7, is DVKVTQSSRYLVKRTGEKVFLECVQDMDHENMFWYRQDPGLGLRLIYFSYDVKMKEKGDIPEGYSVSREKKERFSLILESASTNQTSMYLCASRSGAEPRPYEQYFGPGTRLTVT.

V usage is TRBV21-1 and J usage is TRBJ2-3; TRBD1 reflects the table's D call only, with no check against the DNA. TRBV21-1 is deemed a pseudogene. The CDR3 spans 13 residues. In nucleotides, the CDR3 is TGTGCCAGCAGCAAAGACAACACAGATACGCAGTATTTT. This translates into CASSKDNTDTQYF.

The gene calls are TRBV7-2 and TRBJ1-1, with D tentatively TRBD1 (5 bases). Trimming pared 1 base from V and 1 base from J, leaving 10 bases between. CDR1 SGHTA and CDR2 FQGNSA come from the germline V gene. The CDR3 runs 15 residues. The CDR3 loop reads CASSLVSGWNTEAFF. DNA for the CDR3: TGTGCCAGCAGCTTAGTATCAGGGTGGAACACTGAAGCTTTCTTT.